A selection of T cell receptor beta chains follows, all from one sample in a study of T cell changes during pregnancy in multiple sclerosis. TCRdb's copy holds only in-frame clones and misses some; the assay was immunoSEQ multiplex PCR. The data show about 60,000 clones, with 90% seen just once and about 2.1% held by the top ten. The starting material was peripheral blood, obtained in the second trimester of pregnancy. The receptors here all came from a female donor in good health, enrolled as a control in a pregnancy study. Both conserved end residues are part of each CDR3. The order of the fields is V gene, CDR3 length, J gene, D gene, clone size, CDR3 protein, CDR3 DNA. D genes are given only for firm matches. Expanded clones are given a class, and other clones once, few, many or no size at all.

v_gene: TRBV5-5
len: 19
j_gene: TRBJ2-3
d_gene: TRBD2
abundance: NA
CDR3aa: CASSLSGGISTPRTDTQYF
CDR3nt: TGTGCCAGCAGCTTGTCGGGAGGGATCTCCACTCCCCGCACAGATACGCAGTATTTT

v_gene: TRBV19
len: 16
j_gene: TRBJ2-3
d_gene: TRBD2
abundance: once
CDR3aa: CASSMGLAGGLGGQYF
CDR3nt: TGTGCCAGTAGTATGGGACTAGCGGGGGGCCTAGGGGGGCAGTATTTT

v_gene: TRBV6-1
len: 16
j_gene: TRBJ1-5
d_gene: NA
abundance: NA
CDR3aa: CASSERARGSDQPQHF
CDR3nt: TGTGCCAGCAGTGAACGGGCCAGGGGCTCCGATCAGCCCCAGCATTTT

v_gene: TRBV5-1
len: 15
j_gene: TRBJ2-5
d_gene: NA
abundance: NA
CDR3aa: CASSLEQRSRETQYF
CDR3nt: TGCGCCAGCAGCTTGGAGCAGCGGTCACGGGAGACCCAGTACTTC

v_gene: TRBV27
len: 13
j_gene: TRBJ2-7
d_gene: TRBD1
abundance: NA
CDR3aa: CASQGQGSYEQYF
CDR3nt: TGTGCCAGCCAGGGACAGGGATCCTACGAGCAGTACTTC

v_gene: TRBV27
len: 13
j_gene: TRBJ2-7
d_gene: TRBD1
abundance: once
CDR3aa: CASWGTGEGEQYF
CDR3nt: TGTGCCAGCTGGGGGACAGGTGAGGGCGAGCAGTACTTC

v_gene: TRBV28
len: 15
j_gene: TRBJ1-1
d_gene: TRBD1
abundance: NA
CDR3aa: CASSDSLGQAAEAFF
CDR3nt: TGTGCCAGCAGTGATAGCTTGGGACAGGCGGCTGAAGCTTTCTTT

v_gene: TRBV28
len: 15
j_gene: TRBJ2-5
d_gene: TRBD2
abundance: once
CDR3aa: CASSHGTSLQETQYF
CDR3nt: TGTGCCAGCAGTCACGGGACTAGCTTACAAGAGACCCAGTACTTC

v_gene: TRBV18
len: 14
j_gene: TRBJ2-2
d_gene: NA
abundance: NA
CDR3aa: CASSLGGNTGELFF
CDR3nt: TGTGCCAGCTCGCTCGGGGGGAACACCGGGGAGCTGTTTTTT

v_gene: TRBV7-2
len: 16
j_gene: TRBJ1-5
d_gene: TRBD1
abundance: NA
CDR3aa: CASSQGGQGAVQPQHF
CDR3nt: TGTGCCAGCAGCCAGGGGGGACAGGGGGCGGTTCAGCCCCAGCATTTT